Shown below are 8 T cell receptor beta chains from a single sample sequenced in a study of technical replicates of blood from several donors. The method was immunoSEQ multiplex PCR; TCRdb's version includes in-frame clones alone and lacks a portion of them. The data show approximately 87,000 clones, with around 95% seen just once and about 0.3% held by the top ten. The sample consisted of T cells isolated from PBMCs. These receptors originate from a human donor in good health.

J is TRBJ1-3 and V is TRBV9; 7 bases are shared with TRBD1. There are 14 residues in the CDR3. Germline V gives CDR1 SGDLS, CDR2 YYNGEE. The trim removed 5 bases at V and 7 bases at J, leaving 9 bases unmatched. The CDR3 bases are TGTGCCAGCAGTGCCCGACAGGGTGGTAACACCATATATTTT. Its protein is CASSARQGGNTIYF.

This chain connects TRBV7-9 to TRBJ2-7; D perhaps matches TRBD1 (5 bases). The CDR3 is 14 residues long. V lost 3 bases and J 2 bases, leaving 11 bases between the germline ends. Germline V gene sequence: CDR1 SEHNR, CDR2 FQNEAQ (reference sequence). CDR3 region: CASSLGPFTYEQYF. As DNA, the CDR3 is TGTGCCAGCAGCTTGGGGCCCTTTACCTACGAGCAGTACTTC.

The V and J genes are TRBV28 and TRBJ2-7, with 7 bases aligning to TRBD1. The J segment lost 4 bases and the V segment lost 2 bases, leaving 8 bases of the junction unmatched. The CDR3 has 15 residues. Germline V gives CDR1 MDHEN, CDR2 SYDVKM. In DNA, the CDR3 is TGTGCCAGCAGTTTAACAGGGACAGTGTCATACGAGCAGTACTTC. It is translated as CASSLTGTVSYEQYF.

This clone came up a few times. This chain connects TRBV9 to TRBJ1-1; no definite D call. The CDR3 sequence is 14 residues long. Deletions cut 1 base from V and 0 bases from J, with 7 bases between. Germline V gene data show CDR1 as SGDLS and CDR2 as YYNGEE. The DNA of the CDR3 is TGTGCCAGCAGCGTATCAGGCATGAACACTGAAGCTTTCTTT. This translates into CASSVSGMNTEAFF.

V is TRBV19 and J is TRBJ2-1; a possible D gene is TRBD2 (5 bases). The germline V gene has CDR1 LNHDA and CDR2 SQIVND (reference sequence). V was cut by 9 bases and J by 0 bases, with 15 bases left in between. The CDR3 consists of 15 residues. As DNA, the CDR3 is TGTGCCAGCAGTGCGGGTAAAAGCTCCTACAATGAGCAGTTCTTC. Translated: CASSAGKSSYNEQFF.

The V and J genes are TRBV7-3 and TRBJ2-1; D perhaps matches TRBD2 (5 bases). The CDR3 has 13 amino acids. The germline V gene encodes CDR1 SGHTA and CDR2 FQGTGA. V lost 5 bases and J lost 6, with 11 bases in between. The CDR3 sequence is CASSPGLINEQFF. CDR3 DNA: TGTGCCAGCAGCCCAGGACTCATCAATGAGCAGTTCTTC.

The rearrangement links TRBV18 to TRBJ2-3, with 10 positions matching TRBD2. Germline V CDR1 and CDR2: KGHSH, LQKENI. With 6 bases clipped from V and 11 bases from J, the junction kept 11 bases outside the gene matches. The CDR3 length is 14 residues. This CDR3 reads CASSQSLAGDLQYF. The CDR3 DNA reads as TGTGCCAGCTCCCAGTCCCTAGCGGGAGATTTGCAGTATTTT.

J is TRBJ1-1 and V is TRBV6-1; D is undetermined. This CDR3 comprises 11 residues. Germline CDR1 and CDR2: MNHNS and SASEGT. The V end lost 5 bases, the J end lost 10 bases, and 11 bases lay between the germline ends. CDR3 nucleotides: TGTGCCAGCAGTTATGAGGGCGGAGCTTTCTTT. Its translation is CASSYEGGAFF.